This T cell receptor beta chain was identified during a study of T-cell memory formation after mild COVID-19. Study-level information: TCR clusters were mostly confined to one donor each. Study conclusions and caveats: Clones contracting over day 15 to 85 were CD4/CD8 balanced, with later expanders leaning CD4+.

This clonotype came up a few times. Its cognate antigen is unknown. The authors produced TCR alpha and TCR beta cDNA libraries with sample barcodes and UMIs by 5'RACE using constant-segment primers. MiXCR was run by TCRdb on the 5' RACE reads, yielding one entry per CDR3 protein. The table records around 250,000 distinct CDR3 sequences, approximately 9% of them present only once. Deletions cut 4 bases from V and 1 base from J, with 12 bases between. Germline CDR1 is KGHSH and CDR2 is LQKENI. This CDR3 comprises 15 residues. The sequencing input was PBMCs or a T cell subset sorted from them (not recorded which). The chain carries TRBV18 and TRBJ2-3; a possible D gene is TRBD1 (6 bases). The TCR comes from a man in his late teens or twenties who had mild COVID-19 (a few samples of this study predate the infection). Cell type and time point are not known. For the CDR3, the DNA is TGTGCCAGCTCACTGAATTACAGGGGCACAGATACGCAGTATTTT. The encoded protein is CASSLNYRGTDTQYF.